This T cell receptor beta chain originates from a study of early T cells in non-severe SARS-CoV-2 infection (dated by TCRdb to the early 2020s). With respect to the entire study: Bulk RNA from unsorted whole blood was used for TCR sequencing, so alpha and beta chains could not be paired.

Looking up the germline V gene (reference sequence) yields CDR1 LNHDA and CDR2 SQIVND. From its cysteine to its phenylalanine, the CDR3 spans 12 amino acids. Only CDR3 DNA is held: 36 bases, read in frame from base 1. The junction carries 7 bases between V and J, which are trimmed by 5 bases and 6 bases respectively. The protocol used for the library was 5' RACE. Data came from a NextSeq 500. The TCR library protocol attached unique molecular identifiers to individual cDNA molecules to correct for sequencing error and PCR bias. Both TCR alpha and beta chains were sequenced, and tight co-correlation was observed between alpha and beta sequence abundances in each sample. As for how the authors treated the data: Decombinator V4 was used to annotate TCR sequences for V gene, J gene and CDR3. Expanded TCRs were defined as changing significantly between any two time points under a Poisson model with p below 0.0001. Abundances of TCRs were expressed as counts per million after normalisation to the total number of TCRs sequenced in each sample. TRAV1-2 paired with TRAJ12, TRAJ20 or TRAJ33 defined MAIT TCRs, while TRAV10 paired with TRAJ18 defined iNKT TCRs. A search of VDJdb, accessed on 1 November 2021, was run for TCRs annotated to CMV, EBV and SARS-CoV-2, with TCRs annotated for multiple antigens excluded. The public reads were run again by TCRdb, first through fastp at Q25 and then through MiXCR, and only productive beta chains were kept. Here each entry gathers all rows of one CDR3 protein and keeps the most common genes and DNA. TCRdb assigned the V and J calls; the authors' analysis was not used. Recorded for this sample are tens of thousands of distinct CDR3 sequences; 8.7% of them occurred a single time. The ten largest account for roughly 4% of the sample.

The table lists this clonotype with many counts. Its antigen is not yet known. Base qualities are not provided; no much larger clone lies one nucleotide away. The paper as a whole reports these results and caveats: Matching against VDJdb was skewed toward anti-spike CD8 responses, likely underestimated virus-specific expansions, and missed private and CD4 specificities.

A case-control design nested within a healthcare worker cohort in London, UK, was used, with weekly nasopharyngeal swab PCR tests and blood sampling performed. Healthcare workers were recruited during the week of the UK lockdown, between 23 and 31 March 2020, and followed weekly for up to about 15 weeks. Specimen: whole blood, collected at baseline. Rearrangement joined TRBV19 to TRBJ2-2; the D gene lacks a confident call. The TCR was taken from an adult who was a healthcare worker with PCR-confirmed SARS-CoV-2 infection or an uninfected control (not recorded which). The CDR3 in this case is CASSVYAGELFF. The DNA is as follows: TGTGCCAGTAGTGTCTACGCCGGGGAGCTGTTTTTT. With the rest looked up from the reference TRBV19 and TRBJ2-2 genes rather than sequenced, the full variable domain is DGGITQSPKYLFRKEGQNVTLSCEQNLNHDAMYWYRQDPGQGLRLIYYSQIVNDFQKGDIAEGYSVSREKKESFPLTVTSAQKNPTAFYLCASSVYAGELFFGEGSRLTVL.